This T cell receptor (beta chain) was documented in a study of OX40 agonist ivuxolimab in advanced cancers. Here immunoSEQ multiplex PCR was the method, and the copy in TCRdb shows in-frame clones only, minus some. The top ten hold around 26% of the sample, which has 20,000 to 25,000 clones, around 84% seen once. CDR1 SGHVS and CDR2 FNYEAQ come from the germline V gene. This CDR3 is built from 14 residues. Losses at the gene ends were 4 bases for V and 3 bases for J; bases not matched to a gene: 2. The rearrangement joins TRBV7-6 to TRBJ2-2; TRBD1 agrees at 7 bases. The receptor comes from an adult with an advanced solid tumor such as melanoma, head and neck, liver or kidney cancer. Sample: CD4+ or CD8+ T cells sorted from blood, taken in a trial of the OX40 agonist ivuxolimab. The CDR3 loop reads CASSYGQDTGELFF. The CDR3 nucleotides read TGTGCCAGCAGCTACGGACAGGACACCGGGGAGCTGTTTTTT.